This T cell receptor (beta chain) was identified during a study of technical replicates of blood from a handful of donors. Here immunoSEQ multiplex PCR was the method, and the copy in TCRdb shows in-frame clones only, minus some. The sample includes some 11,000 clones, roughly 94% of them seen just once. V lost 8 bases, J lost 7 bases, and 12 bases lay in between. CDR3 length: 11 residues. CDR1 and CDR2 from the germline V gene are GTSNPN and SVGIG (reference sequence). Material: PBMCs. The chain employs TRBV30 and TRBJ2-1, with D possibly TRBD2 on 6 matching bases. This clonotype originated in a human donor in good health. The CDR3 nucleotides read TGTGCCGGGAAACGGGGGAATGAGCAGTTCTTC. It encodes CAGKRGNEQFF.